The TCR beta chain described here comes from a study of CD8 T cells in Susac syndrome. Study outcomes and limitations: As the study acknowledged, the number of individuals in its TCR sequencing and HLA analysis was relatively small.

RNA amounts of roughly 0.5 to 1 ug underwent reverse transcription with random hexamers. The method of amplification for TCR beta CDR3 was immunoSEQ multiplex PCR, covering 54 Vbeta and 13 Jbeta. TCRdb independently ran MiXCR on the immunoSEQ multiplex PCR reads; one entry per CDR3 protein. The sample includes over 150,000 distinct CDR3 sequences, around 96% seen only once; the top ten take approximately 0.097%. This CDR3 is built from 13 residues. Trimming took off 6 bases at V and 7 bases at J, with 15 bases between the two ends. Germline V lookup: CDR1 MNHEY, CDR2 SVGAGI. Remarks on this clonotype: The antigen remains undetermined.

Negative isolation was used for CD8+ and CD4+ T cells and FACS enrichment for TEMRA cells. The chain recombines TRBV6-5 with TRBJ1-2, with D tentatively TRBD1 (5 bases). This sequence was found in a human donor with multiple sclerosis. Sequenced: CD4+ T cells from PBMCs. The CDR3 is CASRETEYRGYTF. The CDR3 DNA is TGTGCCAGCAGGGAGACAGAGTACCGTGGCTACACCTTC.